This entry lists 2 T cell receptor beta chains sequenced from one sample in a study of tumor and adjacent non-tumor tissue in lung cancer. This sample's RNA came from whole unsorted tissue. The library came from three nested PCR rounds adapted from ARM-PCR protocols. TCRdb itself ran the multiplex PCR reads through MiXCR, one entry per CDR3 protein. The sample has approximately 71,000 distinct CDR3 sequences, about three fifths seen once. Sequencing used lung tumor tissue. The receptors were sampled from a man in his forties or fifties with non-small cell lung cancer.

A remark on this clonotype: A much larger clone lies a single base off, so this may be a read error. CDR3 DNA sequence: TGTGCCAGCACCCTCGTCGGAGAGTCACCCCTCTACTTT. This gives the protein CASTLVGESPLYF. The V call is TRBV2, the J call TRBJ1-6, with D unclear. This CDR3 comprises 13 residues. Germline V CDR1 and CDR2: SNHLY, FYNNEI.

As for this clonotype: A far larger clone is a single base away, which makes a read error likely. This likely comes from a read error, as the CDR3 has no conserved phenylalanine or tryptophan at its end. This CDR3 is CASSLGRQETQYL. CDR3 coding DNA: TGCGCCAGCAGCTTGGGTAGACAAGAGACCCAGTACCTC. The chain recombines TRBV5-1 with TRBJ2-5; D remains ambiguous. V shed 0 bases and J shed 2 bases, with 5 bases lying between them. The CDR3 runs 13 residues. The germline V gene encodes CDR1 SGHRS and CDR2 YFSETQ.